These 5 T cell receptor beta chains came from one sample sequenced in a study of T cell responses to AZD1222 COVID-19 vaccine. The protocol was immunoSEQ multiplex PCR, while the TCRdb copy is restricted to in-frame clones and leaves out a portion. The data contain 160,000 or so clones, about nine tenths of them seen just once; the ten biggest clones take up over 4.5%. Source: peripheral blood, taken on day 0 of AZD1222 vaccination. Receptor source: an adult in good health.

The chain links TRBV4-2 to TRBJ1-2; 10 positions match TRBD1. The CDR3 extends over 15 amino acids. CDR1 LGHNA and CDR2 YNFKEQ come from the germline V gene. V shed 4 bases, J shed 3 bases, and the junction held 5 bases outside the gene matches. This CDR3 is CASSLRQGADYGYTF. The CDR3 coding sequence is TGTGCCAGCAGCCTAAGACAGGGGGCCGACTATGGCTACACCTTC.

This chain uses TRBV24-1 with TRBJ1-2; tentatively, D is TRBD1 (5 bases). The CDR3 totals 13 residues. V dropped 3 bases and J dropped 6 bases, with 10 bases sitting between them. Germline V gene sequence: CDR1 KGHDR, CDR2 SFDVKD. The CDR3 bases are TGTGCCACCAGTGATAGCAGGGTACATGGCTACACCTTC. Residues: CATSDSRVHGYTF.

The chain carries TRBV19 and TRBJ1-5, with D possibly TRBD1 on 6 matching bases. The V and J ends lost 6 bases and 0 bases respectively, with 12 bases between them. Germline V gives CDR1 LNHDA, CDR2 SQIVND (reference sequence). The CDR3 is 15 residues long. CDR3 sequence: CASSVGHFSNQPQHF. The CDR3 DNA follows: TGTGCCAGTAGCGTGGGACATTTTAGCAATCAGCCCCAGCATTTT.

This chain connects TRBV18 to TRBJ1-6, with unresolved D. V shed 6 bases and J shed 1 base, with 7 bases lying between them. This CDR3 contains 14 residues. Germline V gives CDR1 KGHSH, CDR2 LQKENI. The CDR3 here is CASSLKSYNSPLHF. The CDR3, as DNA: TGTGCCAGCTCTCTGAAGTCCTATAATTCACCCCTCCACTTT.

The J gene is TRBJ2-7, the V gene TRBV3-1 (or the pseudogene TRBV3-2); D is uncertain. Trimming stripped 1 base from V and 7 bases from J, with 11 bases between. The CDR3 spans 13 residues. Germline loops: CDR1 LGHDT, CDR2 YNNKEL (reference sequence). DNA of the CDR3: TGTGCCAGCAGCCAAGGGCTGTCTAGAGAGCAGTACTTC. Translation: CASSQGLSREQYF.